This T cell receptor beta chain was profiled in a study of cytomegalovirus exposure and HLA in healthy donors (dated by TCRdb to about 2017). As for the study more broadly: According to an earlier analysis of 550 to 700 of the donors, roughly 180 million T cells yielded approximately 120 million unique TCR beta sequences and less than 300 Gb of sequence data. Roughly 300 gigabases of sequencing data and tens of millions of unique TCR sequences were included in an early release covering roughly 600 HLA-typed donors. Among the roughly 400 genotyped donors, around 81% belonged to the genetic ancestry cluster associated with self-reported Caucasian donors. The study aimed to test whether cataloging public T cell receptors could reveal signatures of past pathogen exposure. Using immunosequencing, the study profiled T cell repertoires from fewer than 700 subjects and related those repertoires to cytomegalovirus serostatus. A separate validation cohort of roughly 130 different subjects was used in addition to the roughly 720-subject first cohort. High-throughput TCR immunosequencing, statistical association of individual TCRs with disease status, and machine learning were combined to predict cytomegalovirus infection status. To study patterns of TCR occurrence, a later analysis re-analyzed previously published TCR beta repertoires from around 670 donors and added high-resolution HLA genotyping. The later analysis used no new phenotypic data to find candidate immune exposures, relying instead on TCR beta sequences and their occurrence across donors. To decide whether each TCR beta V gene segment behaved as functional or pseudogenic, an earlier analysis of 587 of the donors relied on high-throughput TCR beta sequencing. Alongside the repertoire data, information on donor age, sex, ethnicity and CMV serostatus was compiled. A later genetic analysis took genome-wide SNP genotypes for about three fifths of the 666 donors and used that subset as a discovery cohort. All discovery cohort repertoires had been generated on a single sequencing platform. Class I and class II HLA loci were covered by the typing at four-digit resolution. Typing coverage varied by locus: roughly 620-640 donors for A, B, C, DRB1 and DQB1; more than 500 for DQA1; more than 600 for DPA1; some 470 for DPB1. Because of strong linkage in the cohort, roughly five DR-DQ haplotypes were treated as single units for association and clustering. Among approximately 370 genotyped donors of the cohort, an average of approximately 240,000 unique TCR beta nucleotide sequences was sequenced per donor, of which roughly 18% were non-productive. General study outcomes and caveats: Most TCR sequences were observed very rarely across donors, whereas some public TCRs were present in many individuals. V-gene and J-gene trimming of TCR beta chains was associated with a missense DCLRE1C variant in a later genetic analysis, and the association was replicated in an independent cohort. According to a later analysis, parvovirus B19, influenza, CMV and Epstein-Barr virus appeared linked to several top co-occurrence clusters. A later analysis found that TCR association rates varied across HLA loci, with DRB1 alleles showing the most associated TCRs and HLA-C alleles the fewest. A cluster of highly shared sequence variants was judged likely to be a technical artifact of the sequencing pipeline. When HLA alleles, especially DR and DQ, strongly co-occurred, attributing TCR associations to individual alleles was difficult. This cohort had only TCR beta chains sequenced, and the lack of alpha or paired-chain data limited which features could be detected. At a false discovery rate of 0.05, a later analysis linked 16,000 or so TCR beta sequences to specific HLA alleles. The only immune exposure information available for the cohort was CMV serostatus. Compared with equally common non-associated chains, HLA-associated TCR beta chains in a later analysis were more clonally expanded and had lower generation probabilities. An earlier analysis of 587 of the donors showed that most TCR beta V segments appeared in productive rearrangements either about 87% or about 30% of the time, which broadly matched IMGT annotations. Cytomegalovirus status was reported to be diagnosed by the classifier with high specificity and sensitivity in both the original and validation cohorts. Roughly uniform sequencing depth across donors was assumed in presence/absence analyses, although this assumption may not hold. A further reported finding was that TCR beta sequences accurately predicted the HLA-A and HLA-B alleles for most subjects in the first cohort. According to a later analysis, most CMV-associated TCR beta chains appeared to be HLA-restricted, and the HLA associations seemed to be driven largely by CMV exposure. Correlated functional status among segregating V segments might reflect linkage disequilibrium, but an unknown experimental factor could not be ruled out. The authors suggested that the approach could potentially be extended to other disease states and immunological phenotypes. According to a later genetic analysis, donors in an Asian-associated ancestry cluster had fewer N-insertions in productive TCRs than the approximately 700-donor mean. A total of 150 to 200 TCR beta chains were listed by the study as associated with cytomegalovirus. In vitro tests confirmed that a few of the cytomegalovirus-associated TCR beta chains recognize cytomegalovirus antigens. Because the 87-base-pair reads could not distinguish some IMGT-functional V segments, including TRBV6-2 and TRBV6-3, those segments were excluded. Because HLA typing was missing for some donors at each locus, association tests included only the typed subset. The earlier analysis of 587 of the donors excluded some 16 rarely observed V segments, including chromosome 9 orphons, because counts were too low.

Receptor amplification or capture employed the immunoSEQ multiplex PCR assay. The multiplex PCR relied on a mix of 60 forward primers for TCR Vbeta segments and 13 reverse primers for TCR Jbeta segments. The CDR3 region of rearranged TCR beta genes was amplified from genomic DNA with a multiplex PCR assay. The amplified TCR beta libraries were sequenced on the Illumina HiSeq System as 87-base-pair reads. In the original analysis: A later analysis counted about 80 million unique TCR beta chains across the approximately 700 repertoires, and some 11 million of these chains were shared by at least two donors. A nearest-neighbor algorithm error-corrected the raw reads and collapsed the reads into unique sequences, merging closely related sequences to remove PCR and sequencing errors. To assign V, D and J gene segments, CDR3 sequences were aligned to IMGT reference sequences. For a sequence to be retained, a match of at least six nucleotides was required to both a V gene segment and a J gene segment. A rearrangement counted as productive if the CDR3 had no stop codons and remained in frame with V and J, and every other rearrangement counted as non-productive. CDR3 was defined according to IMGT convention as the region running from the second conserved V-encoded cysteine to the conserved J-encoded phenylalanine. In an earlier analysis of roughly 610 of the donors, sequences lacking an unambiguous match to a single V gene segment were excluded. An earlier analysis of fewer than 650 of the donors classified V segments as functional when productive rearrangements were above 56.7% and as segregating when the standard deviation between donors was above 5%. To diagnose cytomegalovirus status from the catalog of TCR beta chain sequences, a statistical classification framework was built. In a later analysis, TCR nucleotide sequences were compared against IMGT/GENE-DB human TR gene sequences so that V and J genes could be assigned. The TCRdist pipeline was used in a later analysis to assign CDR3 sequences and most-parsimonious VDJ recombination scenarios. In a later analysis, each TCR beta chain was defined by its CDR3 amino acid sequence together with its V-gene family, and reads lacking a unique V-gene family were excluded. In a later analysis, approximately 640 highly shared, low-generation-probability nucleotide sequences were removed to address suspected cross-contamination and a sequencing artifact. In a later analysis, a clonal expansion index was calculated for each public chain from normalized within-repertoire ranks of inferred template counts. In a later analysis, generation probabilities were computed using a VDJ recombination model fitted to out-of-frame rearrangements, and the results were checked against IGoR. In a later analysis, TCR-TCR, TCR-HLA and TCR-CMV co-occurrence was scored with hypergeometric tests, and a repertoire-size bias correction was applied to TCR pairs. False discovery rates were estimated in a later analysis by permuting HLA or CMV assignments 20 times. In a later analysis, co-occurring TCRs were grouped using DBSCAN, and TCRdist sequence similarity was added for clustering within HLA-allele-positive subsets. Co-occurrence clustering excluded repertoires with fewer than 30,000 or more than 120,000 public chains, plus five with anomalous nucleotide sharing. TCRdb stores this immuneACCESS table with in-frame sequences only. Part of the clones is absent; in the studies checked, under half of the shortfall reflects unresolved V genes, and no reason is known for the rest. V and J calls and clone size are as listed in that table; D and trimming were resolved from the DNA. This sample's table carries around 200,000 clones. The ten largest make up 0.7% to 0.8% of the sample.

The cohort was made up of 666 healthy bone marrow donors. At the time of sampling, all cohort members were nominally healthy, though unrecorded immune exposures were likely present. The donor was CMV seropositive and belonged to the group of about 290 seropositive cohort members. Each donor provided a peripheral blood sample, and peripheral blood mononuclear cells were used for TCR beta sequencing. The Qiagen DNeasy Blood Extraction Kit was used to extract genomic DNA from the blood cell samples. Comment on this clone: The antigen it binds to is not known.

Trimming takes 5 bases from V and 6 bases from J, and the germline ends sit 14 bases apart. Based on the germline V gene (reference sequence), the CDR1 and CDR2 sequences are SEHNR and FQNEAQ. From its cysteine to its phenylalanine, the CDR3 spans 14 amino acids. The only DNA kept is the CDR3, 42 bases in frame from the first base. The chain is assembled from TRBV7-9 and TRBJ1-5; TRBD1 is perhaps the D gene, given 5 matching bases. Sequencing used PBMCs. This TCR derives from a young woman in good health and CMV-seropositive. The DNA is TGTGCCAGCAGCGAGGCAGGGTTGGGTCAGCCCCAGCATTTT. Translated, this gives CASSEAGLGQPQHF.